The count of the clone carrying this T cell receptor (beta chain) is one. The junction departs from germline at one end; a sequencing error may be responsible. The CDR3 sequence is 14 residues long. Germline V gene data show CDR1 as PRHDT and CDR2 as FYEKMQ (reference sequence). Authors of the study amplified TCR beta CDR3 regions from RNA transcripts. A set of HTBI primers served as the primers for a first-round RT-PCR of the TCR CDR3. TCRdb recomputed calls from the multiplex PCR reads with MiXCR, one row per CDR3 protein. The sample contains 500,000 to 550,000 distinct CDR3 sequences, more than 20% of which appear only once. The record originates from a study of T cells in Graves' hyperthyroidism and ophthalmopathy. Study-wide background: It was at initial diagnosis, before any treatment, that peripheral blood was collected.

The clonotype comes from a man younger than 35 with Graves' hyperthyroidism. The sequencing input was blood. The rearrangement links TRBV13 to TRBJ2-7; unclear D gene. DNA of the CDR3: TGTGCCAGCAGCCTAGGTGCGGCTACCTACGAGCAGTACTTC. This translates into CASSLGAATYEQYF.